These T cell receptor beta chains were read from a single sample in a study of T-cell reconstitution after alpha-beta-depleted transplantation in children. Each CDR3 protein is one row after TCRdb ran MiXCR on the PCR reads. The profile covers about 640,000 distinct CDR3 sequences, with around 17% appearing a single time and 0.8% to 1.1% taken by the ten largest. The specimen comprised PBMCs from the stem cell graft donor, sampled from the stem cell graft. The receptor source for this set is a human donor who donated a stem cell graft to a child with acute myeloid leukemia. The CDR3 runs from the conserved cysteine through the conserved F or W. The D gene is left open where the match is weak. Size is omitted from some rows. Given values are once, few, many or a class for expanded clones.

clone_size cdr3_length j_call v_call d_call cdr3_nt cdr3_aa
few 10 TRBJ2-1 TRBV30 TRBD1 TGTGCCTGGGCCGGGACAGGGGTATTCTTC CAWAGTGVFF
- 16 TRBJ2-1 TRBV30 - TGTGCCTGGAGTCCAATTAGGGGAAAGGGCCCCAATGAGCAGTTCTTC CAWSPIRGKGPNEQFF
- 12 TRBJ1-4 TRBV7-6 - TGTGCCAGCAGCCGACCGGGGGAAAAACTGTTTTTT CASSRPGEKLFF
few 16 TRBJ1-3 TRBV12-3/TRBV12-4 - TGTGCCAGCAGTTTGAGCCGAGGGGGATCTGGAAACACCATATATTTT CASSLSRGGSGNTIYF
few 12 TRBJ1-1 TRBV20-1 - TGCAGTGCTAGGCGCTTTAACACTGAAGCTTTCTTT CSARRFNTEAFF
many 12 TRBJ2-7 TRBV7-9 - TGTGCCAGCAGCTCGACAGGCTACGAGCAGTACTTC CASSSTGYEQYF
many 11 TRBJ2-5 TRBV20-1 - TGCAGTGCTAGGATACAAGAGACCCAGTACTTC CSARIQETQYF
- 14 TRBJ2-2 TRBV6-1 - TGTGCCAGCACTCAACAGGGAGACACCGGGGAGCTGTTTTTT CASTQQGDTGELFF
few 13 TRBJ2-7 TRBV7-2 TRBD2 TGTGCCAGCAGCTTAGGAGACGGGGGGGAGGAGTACTTC CASSLGDGGEEYF
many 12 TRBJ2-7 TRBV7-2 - TGTGCCAGCAGCTTACACCCTTACGAGCAGTACTTC CASSLHPYEQYF
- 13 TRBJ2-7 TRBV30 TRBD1 TGTGCCTGGGCCGCAGGGGGATACTACGAGCAGTACTTC CAWAAGGYYEQYF
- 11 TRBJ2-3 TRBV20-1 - TGCAGTGCCGGCGGGGCCCGGGGTCCCCCTTTT CSAGGARGPPF
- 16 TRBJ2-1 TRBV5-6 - TGTGCCAGCAGCCTAAAAAGGGGGGGGGCTAACAATGAGCAGTTCTTC CASSLKRGGANNEQFF
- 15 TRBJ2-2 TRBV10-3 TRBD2 TGTGCCATCAGTGAATGGACTAGCGGGGACGGGGAGCTGTTTTTT CAISEWTSGDGELFF
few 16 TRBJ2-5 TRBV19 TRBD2 TGTGCCAGTAGTATGGGAGGGGCCGCGTACCAAGAGACCCAGTACTTC CASSMGGAAYQETQYF
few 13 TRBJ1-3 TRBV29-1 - TGCAGCGTTTACAGGGTTTCTGGAAACACCATATATTTT CSVYRVSGNTIYF
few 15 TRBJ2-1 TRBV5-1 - TGCGCCAGCAGCTTGACCCAGCCTACCTACAATGAGCAGTTCTTC CASSLTQPTYNEQFF
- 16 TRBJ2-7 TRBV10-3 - TGTGCCATCAGTGGGTTTGGGGCCTTACACTCCTACGAGCAGTACTTC CAISGFGALHSYEQYF
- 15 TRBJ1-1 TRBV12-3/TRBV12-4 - TGTGCCAGCAGCTATGACCCGAACGGGGTCACTGAAGCTTTCTTT CASSYDPNGVTEAFF
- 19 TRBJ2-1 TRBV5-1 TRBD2 TGCGCCAGCAGCATTATGGGACTAGCGGGGGGGCCTATTGACAATGAGCAGTTCTTC CASSIMGLAGGPIDNEQFF
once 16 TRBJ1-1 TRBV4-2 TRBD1 TGTGCCAGCAGCCAAGAGGCGCGACAGGGACAGACTGAAGCTTTCTTT CASSQEARQGQTEAFF
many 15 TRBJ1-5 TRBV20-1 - TGCAGTGCTAGTAGAGCCGGGGGTGAAAATCAGCCCCAGCATTTT CSASRAGGENQPQHF